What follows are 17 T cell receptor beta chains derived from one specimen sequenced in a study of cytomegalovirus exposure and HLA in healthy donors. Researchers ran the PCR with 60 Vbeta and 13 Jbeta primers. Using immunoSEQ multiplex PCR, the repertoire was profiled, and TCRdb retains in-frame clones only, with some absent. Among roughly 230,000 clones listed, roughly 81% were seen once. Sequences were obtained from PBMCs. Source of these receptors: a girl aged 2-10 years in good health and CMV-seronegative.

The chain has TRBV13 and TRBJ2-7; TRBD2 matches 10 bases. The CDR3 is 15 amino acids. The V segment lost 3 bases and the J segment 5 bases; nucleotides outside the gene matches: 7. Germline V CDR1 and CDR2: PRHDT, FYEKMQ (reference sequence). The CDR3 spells CASSFQREGRDEQYF. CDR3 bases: TGTGCCAGCAGCTTTCAGCGGGAGGGCCGGGACGAGCAGTACTTC.

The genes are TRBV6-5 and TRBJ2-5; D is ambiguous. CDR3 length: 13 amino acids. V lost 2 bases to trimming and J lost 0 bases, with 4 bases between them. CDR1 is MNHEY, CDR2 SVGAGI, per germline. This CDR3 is CASSYRYQETQYF. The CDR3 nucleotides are TGTGCCAGCAGTTACCGGTACCAAGAGACCCAGTACTTC.

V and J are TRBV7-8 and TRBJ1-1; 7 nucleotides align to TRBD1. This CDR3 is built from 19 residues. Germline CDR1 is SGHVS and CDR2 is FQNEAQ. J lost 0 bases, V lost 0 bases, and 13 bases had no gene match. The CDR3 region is CASSLAGGGGARMNTEAFF. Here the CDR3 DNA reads TGTGCCAGCAGCTTAGCGGGAGGAGGGGGCGCGCGAATGAACACTGAAGCTTTCTTT.

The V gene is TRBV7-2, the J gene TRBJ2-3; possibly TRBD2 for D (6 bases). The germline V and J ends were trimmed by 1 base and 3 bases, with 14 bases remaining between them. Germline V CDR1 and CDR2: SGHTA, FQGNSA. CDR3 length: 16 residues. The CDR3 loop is CASSLVQSGPTDTQYF. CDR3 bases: TGTGCCAGCAGCTTAGTTCAGAGCGGGCCTACAGATACGCAGTATTTT.

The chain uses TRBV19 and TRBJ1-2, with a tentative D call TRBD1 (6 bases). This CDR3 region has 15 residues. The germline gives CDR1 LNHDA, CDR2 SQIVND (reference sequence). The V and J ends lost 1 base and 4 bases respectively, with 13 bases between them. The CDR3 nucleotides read TGTGCCAGTAGTATAGGAGGGAACAGGGCCTATGGCTACACCTTC. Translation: CASSIGGNRAYGYTF.

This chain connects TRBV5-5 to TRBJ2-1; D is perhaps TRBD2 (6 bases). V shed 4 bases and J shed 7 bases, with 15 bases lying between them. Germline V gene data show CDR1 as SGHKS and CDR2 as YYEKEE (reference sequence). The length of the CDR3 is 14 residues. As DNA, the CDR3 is TGTGCCAGCAGCGCCTCTTGGGGGAGGAATGAGCAGTTCTTC. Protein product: CASSASWGRNEQFF.

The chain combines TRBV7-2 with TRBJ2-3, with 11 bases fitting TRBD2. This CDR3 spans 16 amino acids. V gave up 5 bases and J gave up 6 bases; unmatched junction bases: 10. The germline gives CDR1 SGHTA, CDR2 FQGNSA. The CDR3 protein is CASSPISGGARDTQYF. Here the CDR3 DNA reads TGTGCCAGCAGCCCTATTAGCGGGGGGGCCCGGGATACGCAGTATTTT.

Here the CDR3 reads CASSPWTSGRGYNEQFF. The CDR3 DNA reads TGCGCCAGCAGCCCTTGGACTAGCGGGAGGGGTTACAATGAGCAGTTCTTC. The chain links TRBV4-1 to TRBJ2-1; 15 bases line up with TRBD2. The germline V gene has CDR1 MGHRA and CDR2 YSYEKL. Unmatched junction bases numbered 5, after V lost 4 bases and J lost 4 bases. The CDR3 loop spans 17 amino acids.

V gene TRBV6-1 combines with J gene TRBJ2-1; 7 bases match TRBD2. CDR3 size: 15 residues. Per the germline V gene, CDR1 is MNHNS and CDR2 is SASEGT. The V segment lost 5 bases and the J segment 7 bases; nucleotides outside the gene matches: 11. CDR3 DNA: TGTGCCAGCAGTCACCTCTCCGGGAGGCGGAATGAGCAGTTCTTC. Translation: CASSHLSGRRNEQFF.

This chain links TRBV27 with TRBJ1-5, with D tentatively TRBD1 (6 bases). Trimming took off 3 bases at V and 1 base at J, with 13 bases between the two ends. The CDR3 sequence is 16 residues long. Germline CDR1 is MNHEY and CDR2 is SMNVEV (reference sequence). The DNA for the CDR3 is TGTGCCAGCAGTTTGGGCCAGGGGTTGAGCAATCAGCCCCAGCATTTT. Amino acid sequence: CASSLGQGLSNQPQHF.

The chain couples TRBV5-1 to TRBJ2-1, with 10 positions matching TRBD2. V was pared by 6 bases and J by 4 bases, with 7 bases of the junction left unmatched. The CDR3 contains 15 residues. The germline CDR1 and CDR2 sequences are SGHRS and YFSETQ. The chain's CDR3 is CASTSGGGAYNEQFF. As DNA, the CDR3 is TGCGCCAGCACTAGCGGGGGAGGGGCGTACAATGAGCAGTTCTTC.

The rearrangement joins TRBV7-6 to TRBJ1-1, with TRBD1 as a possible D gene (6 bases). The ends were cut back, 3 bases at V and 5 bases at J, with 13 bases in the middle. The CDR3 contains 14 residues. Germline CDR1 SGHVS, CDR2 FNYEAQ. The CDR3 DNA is TGTGCCAGCAGCTTCCAGGGGAGGGGGACTGAAGCTTTCTTT. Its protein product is CASSFQGRGTEAFF.

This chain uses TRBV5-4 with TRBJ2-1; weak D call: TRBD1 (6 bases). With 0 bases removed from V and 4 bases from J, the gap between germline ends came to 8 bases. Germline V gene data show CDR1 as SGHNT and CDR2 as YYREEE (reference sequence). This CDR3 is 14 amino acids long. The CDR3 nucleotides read TGTGCCAGCAGCTTGGGAGACAGGTACAATGAGCAGTTCTTC. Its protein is CASSLGDRYNEQFF.

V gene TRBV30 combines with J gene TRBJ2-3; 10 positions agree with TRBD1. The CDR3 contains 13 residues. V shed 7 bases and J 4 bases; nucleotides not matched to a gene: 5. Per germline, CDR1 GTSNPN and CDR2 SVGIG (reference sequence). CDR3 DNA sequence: TGTGCCTTCGGACAGGGGGTTTCAGATACGCAGTATTTT. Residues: CAFGQGVSDTQYF.

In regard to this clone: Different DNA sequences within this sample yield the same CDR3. The CDR3 here is CASSQDSGGANEQFF. The CDR3 nucleotides read TGTGCCAGCAGCCAAGATAGCGGGGGGGCCAATGAGCAGTTCTTC. This chain links TRBV4-2 with TRBJ2-1; the match to TRBD2 covers 11 bases. The V gene's germline CDR1 is LGHNA and CDR2 YNFKEQ. The CDR3 runs to 15 residues. Trimming took 0 bases from V and 6 from J; bases not matched to a gene: 1.

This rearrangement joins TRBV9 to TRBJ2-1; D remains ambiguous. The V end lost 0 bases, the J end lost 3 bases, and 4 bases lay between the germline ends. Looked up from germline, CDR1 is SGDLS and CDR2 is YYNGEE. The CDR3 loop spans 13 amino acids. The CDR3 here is CASSVGDYNEQFF. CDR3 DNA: TGTGCCAGCAGCGTAGGCGACTACAATGAGCAGTTCTTC.

The CDR3 region is CSVEAGQGLYEQYF. CDR3 coding DNA: TGCAGCGTTGAAGCGGGACAGGGACTCTACGAGCAGTACTTC. The chain employs TRBV29-1 and TRBJ2-7, with TRBD1 matching over 9 bases. V was pared by 1 base and J by 3 bases, with 4 bases of the junction left unmatched. CDR3 size: 14 residues. CDR1 and CDR2 (germline): SQVTM, ANQGSEA.